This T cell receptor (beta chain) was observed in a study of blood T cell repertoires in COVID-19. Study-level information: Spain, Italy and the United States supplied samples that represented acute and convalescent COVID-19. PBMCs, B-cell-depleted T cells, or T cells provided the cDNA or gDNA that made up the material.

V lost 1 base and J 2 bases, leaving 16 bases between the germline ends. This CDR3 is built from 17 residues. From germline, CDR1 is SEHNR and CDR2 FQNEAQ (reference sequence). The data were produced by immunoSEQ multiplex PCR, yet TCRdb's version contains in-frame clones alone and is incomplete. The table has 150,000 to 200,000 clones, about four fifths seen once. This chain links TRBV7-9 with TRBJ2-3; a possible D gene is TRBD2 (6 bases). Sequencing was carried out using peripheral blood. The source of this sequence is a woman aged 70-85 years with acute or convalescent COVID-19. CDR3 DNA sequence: TGTGCCAGCAGCTTAGGCGCTCCGGGACTTTTCACAGATACGCAGTATTTT. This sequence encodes CASSLGAPGLFTDTQYF.